This is a list of T cell receptor beta chains from one sample in a study of blood T cell repertoires in COVID-19. This table comes from immunoSEQ multiplex PCR, and its TCRdb copy is limited to in-frame clones, with some not included. The sample has roughly 140,000 clones, approximately 90% seen once. What was sequenced was peripheral blood. The receptors derive from a woman between 35 and 50 years old with acute or convalescent COVID-19. CDR3s include the opening cysteine and the closing phenylalanine or tryptophan. The order of the fields is D gene, J gene, clone size, V gene, CDR3 DNA, CDR3 protein. A D gene is named only where the DNA matches it firmly. A row's size may be missing; if present it is once, few, many or a size class.

>.|TRBJ1-2|.|TRBV28
TGTGCCAGCAGCGGGGGAGGGATTTATGGCTACACCTTC
CASSGGGIYGYTF
>.|TRBJ1-3|.|TRBV6-6
TGTGCCAGCAGCCGAAGGACAGACGGAAACACCATATATTTT
CASSRRTDGNTIYF
>.|TRBJ1-2|.|TRBV18
TGTGCCAGCTCACCACCGCGAGTGAGCTACACCTTC
CASSPPRVSYTF
>TRBD1|TRBJ2-5|.|TRBV5-6
TGTGCCAGCAGTTTTGGGACAGGGGGCATGGAGACCCAGTACTTC
CASSFGTGGMETQYF
>.|TRBJ1-5|.|TRBV30
TGTGCCTGGAGTTGGGGGCAGGGCGGGCGTCAGCCCCAGCATTTT
CAWSWGQGGRQPQHF
>.|TRBJ1-2|.|TRBV11-2
TGTGCCAGCAGCCTCCCCGGAGGGTATGGCTACACCTTC
CASSLPGGYGYTF
>TRBD2|TRBJ2-3|.|TRBV27
TGTGCCAGCAGTTTATCGGGACTAGCGGGAGAAACAGATACGCAGTATTTT
CASSLSGLAGETDTQYF
>.|TRBJ2-1|.|TRBV4-1
TGCGCCAGCAGCCCCCTAGTTAGTTCCTACAATGAGCAGTTCTTC
CASSPLVSSYNEQFF
>TRBD2|TRBJ2-1|once|TRBV18
TGTGCCAGCTCACCACCGAATTATAGCGGGAGGGAGAGCAATGAGCAGTTCTTC
CASSPPNYSGRESNEQFF
>TRBD2|TRBJ2-2|.|TRBV11-1
TGTGCCAGCAGCTTAAGGGGCGGGAGCGGTACCGGGGAGCTGTTTTTT
CASSLRGGSGTGELFF
>TRBD1|TRBJ1-1|once|TRBV29-1
TGCAGCGTTGATGGGACAGTGAACACTGAAGCTTTCTTT
CSVDGTVNTEAFF
>.|TRBJ2-5|once|TRBV29-1
TGCAGCGTCTCAGGGGGGCGAGAGACCCAGTACTTC
CSVSGGRETQYF
>TRBD2|TRBJ2-3|once|TRBV10-3
TGTGCCATCAGTGAGTCACTAGCGGAGGATACGCAGTATTTT
CAISESLAEDTQYF
>.|TRBJ1-1|.|TRBV12-3/TRBV12-4
TGTGCCAGCAGTTCACAGGTCGGCGAAGCTTTCTTT
CASSSQVGEAFF
>TRBD1|TRBJ2-7|.|TRBV15
TGTGCCACCGGGACAGGGGTCGGCTACGAGCAGTACTTC
CATGTGVGYEQYF
>.|TRBJ1-2|.|TRBV7-9
TGTGCCAGCAGCTTAACCTCACAGGTCCTTGGCTACACCTTC
CASSLTSQVLGYTF
>.|TRBJ1-5|.|TRBV7-8
TGTGCCAGCAGCTTATCGACAGCCTCTCAGCACCAGCATTTT
CASSLSTASQHQHF
>TRBD2|TRBJ2-3|.|TRBV5-6
TGTGCCAGCAGCTTGTTGGGGGGGAGGACAGATACGCAGTATTTT
CASSLLGGRTDTQYF
>.|TRBJ1-2|.|TRBV7-9
TGTGCCAGCAGCTTAGCGGGGACTACTAACTATGGCTACACCTTC
CASSLAGTTNYGYTF
>.|TRBJ1-5|.|TRBV7-8
TGTGCCAGCAGCTTAGGAGGGGGGGGTCAGCCCCAGCATTTT
CASSLGGGGQPQHF
>.|TRBJ1-1|.|TRBV20-1
TGCAGTGCTAGGGCAAACACTGAAGCTTTCTTT
CSARANTEAFF
>.|TRBJ2-7|few|TRBV27
TGTGCCAGCAGTCCACAAATAGAGGCCCTCAGGGACGAGCAGTACTTC
CASSPQIEALRDEQYF
>.|TRBJ2-3|.|TRBV28
TGTGCCAGCACTGAGGGGGGGCCGCCAGATACGCAGTATTTT
CASTEGGPPDTQYF
>TRBD2|TRBJ2-1|.|TRBV10-3
TGTGCCATCAGTCGGACTAGCGGGAGCTACAATGAGCAGTTCTTC
CAISRTSGSYNEQFF
>TRBD1|TRBJ1-5|.|TRBV7-2
TGTGCCAGCAGCTTAGAGGGGGCCTACAATCAGCCCCAGCATTTT
CASSLEGAYNQPQHF